Presented here are 31 T cell receptor beta chains from one specimen sequenced in a study of PD-L1 blockade in urothelial cancer. Clones were sequenced by immunoSEQ multiplex PCR, and TCRdb holds only the in-frame ones, with some missing. The sample lists about 74,000 clones, under 90% occurring once. The time point is: pretreatment peripheral blood. This sample comprised PBMCs, obtained around atezolizumab (anti-PD-L1) treatment. These receptors were collected from a man between 65 and 79 years old with urothelial cancer.

V and J are TRBV28 and TRBJ1-5; D might be TRBD1 (6 bases). Deletions cut 5 bases from V and 2 bases from J, with 10 bases between. CDR1 and CDR2 from the germline V gene are MDHEN and SYDVKM. The CDR3 spans 14 residues. The CDR3 DNA reads TGTGCCAGCAGTAGCGGACAGCGCAATCAGCCCCAGCATTTT. This encodes CASSSGQRNQPQHF.

This chain joins TRBV28 and TRBJ1-1; D perhaps matches TRBD1 (6 bases). The germline CDR1 and CDR2 sequences are MDHEN and SYDVKM. This CDR3 region has 15 residues. Trimming removed 4 bases at V and 0 bases at J, with 12 bases between. CDR3 DNA sequence: TGTGCCAGCAGTTCCGGGACAACCATGAACACTGAAGCTTTCTTT. The encoded protein is CASSSGTTMNTEAFF.

This sequence joins TRBV30 and TRBJ2-7, with a weak D call TRBD2 (5 bases). There are 12 residues in the CDR3. Trimming removed 2 bases at V and 5 bases at J, with 10 bases between. Germline-derived CDR1 and CDR2 are GTSNPN and SVGIG (reference sequence). The CDR3: CAWSLAGNEQYF. The DNA of the CDR3 is TGTGCCTGGAGTCTAGCAGGTAACGAGCAGTACTTC.

The chain employs TRBV5-1 and TRBJ2-7; D is undetermined. V gave up 4 bases and J gave up 0 bases, with 8 bases separating them. Germline V gives CDR1 SGHRS, CDR2 YFSETQ. The CDR3 extends over 13 amino acids. CDR3 coding DNA: TGCGCCAGCAGCCCCGCCAGCTCCTACGAGCAGTACTTC. Its protein product is CASSPASSYEQYF.

The chain couples TRBV5-6 to TRBJ1-2, with 8 bases matching TRBD1. V gave up 4 bases and J gave up 0 bases; unmatched junction bases: 5. Germline CDR1 and CDR2: SGHDT and YYEEEE. The CDR3 totals 15 residues. The CDR3 DNA sequence: TGTGCCAGCAGCCCAGGGACAGGCGCTAACTATGGCTACACCTTC. It yields the protein CASSPGTGANYGYTF.

This clone was counted once. The DNA for the CDR3 is TGTGCCAGCAGCCGACAGGGTGAGGATGGCTACACCTTC. The encoded protein is CASSRQGEDGYTF. The chain carries TRBV5-5 and TRBJ1-2; 7 bases map to TRBD1. Germline V CDR1 and CDR2: SGHKS, YYEKEE (reference sequence). J was trimmed by 6 bases and V by 4 bases; bases with no gene match: 6. The CDR3 has 13 amino acids.

This sequence joins TRBV15 and TRBJ2-7, with 14 bases aligning to TRBD2. The CDR3 spans 14 residues. Germline values: CDR1 LNHNV, CDR2 YYDKDF (reference sequence). V was clipped by 5 bases and J by 5 bases; unmatched bases: 2. CDR3 nucleotide sequence: TGTGCCACCAGCGGACTAGCGGGAGGCCACGAGCAGTACTTC. Translated, it gives CATSGLAGGHEQYF.

The genes are TRBV9 and TRBJ2-1; 7 positions match TRBD2. The CDR3 loop spans 14 amino acids. With V trimmed by 0 bases and J by 7 bases, 4 bases remained unmatched. Per germline, CDR1 SGDLS and CDR2 YYNGEE. In DNA form, the CDR3 reads TGTGCCAGCAGCGTAGCGGTCGGGGGGAATGAGCAGTTCTTC. This codes for CASSVAVGGNEQFF.

The chain combines TRBV19 with TRBJ2-2, with 9 bases fitting TRBD2. Trimming took 4 bases from V and 7 from J; bases not matched to a gene: 4. The CDR3 sequence is 14 residues long. Germline CDR1 and CDR2: LNHDA and SQIVND (reference sequence). CDR3 bases: TGTGCCAGTAGTACCGGGACTAGCTTCGGGGAGCTGTTTTTT. This encodes CASSTGTSFGELFF.

V is TRBV9 and J is TRBJ2-5; 7 positions agree with TRBD2. The CDR3 sequence is 14 residues long. Per the germline V gene, CDR1 is SGDLS and CDR2 is YYNGEE. J lost 4 bases, V lost 1 base, and 4 bases had no gene match. The CDR3 bases are TGTGCCAGCAGCGTACGAGCGGGAAGAGAGACCCAGTACTTC. Residues: CASSVRAGRETQYF.

The chain has TRBV5-4 and TRBJ2-7, with TRBD2 matching 11 bases. CDR3 length equals 15 residues. V shed 4 bases and J 6 bases; nucleotides not matched to a gene: 9. The V gene's germline CDR1 is SGHNT and CDR2 YYREEE (reference sequence). In DNA, the CDR3 is TGTGCCAGCAGCGCCGGGACTAGCGGCCTCGGCGAGCAGTACTTC. Translated, it gives CASSAGTSGLGEQYF.

This chain joins TRBV27 and TRBJ2-3; the D is unclear. Trimming removed 2 bases at V and 1 base at J, with 7 bases between. The CDR3 sequence is 14 residues long. CDR1 and CDR2 (germline): MNHEY, SMNVEV (reference sequence). CDR3 coding DNA: TGTGCCAGCAGTTTAAACAGCCGCACAGATACGCAGTATTTT. Protein product: CASSLNSRTDTQYF.

The chain has TRBV5-4 and TRBJ2-7; maybe TRBD2 (5 bases). CDR1 and CDR2 from the germline V gene are SGHNT and YYREEE (reference sequence). V dropped 4 bases and J dropped 4 bases, with 18 bases sitting between them. CDR3 length: 15 residues. The CDR3: CASSPELGMGYEQYF. The CDR3, as DNA: TGTGCCAGCAGCCCAGAACTAGGAATGGGATACGAGCAGTACTTC.

The gene calls are TRBV9 and TRBJ2-7, with 7 bases identical to TRBD2. Germline-derived CDR1 and CDR2 are SGDLS and YYNGEE. The CDR3 length is 15 residues. V lost 0 bases and J lost 0; bases outside the gene matches: 3. The CDR3 region has the DNA TGTGCCAGCAGCGTAGGCGGGGGAAACTCCTACGAGCAGTACTTC. Translating it yields CASSVGGGNSYEQYF.

The rearrangement uses TRBV2 and TRBJ2-7, with a weak D call TRBD1 (6 bases). This CDR3 comprises 14 residues. The germline V gene has CDR1 SNHLY and CDR2 FYNNEI. V lost 10 bases, J lost 1 base, and 17 bases lay in between. CDR3: CATQGTYFSYEQYF. The CDR3 DNA follows: TGTGCCACCCAGGGGACCTACTTTTCCTACGAGCAGTACTTC.

The J gene is TRBJ2-3, the V gene TRBV7-6, with 13 nucleotides matching TRBD2. The CDR3 is 17 amino acids. The germline CDR1 and CDR2 sequences are SGHVS and FNYEAQ. With V trimmed by 6 bases and J by 4 bases, 10 bases remained unmatched. CDR3 bases: TGTGCCAGCAGTCCACTAGCGGGAGGGCCTACCGCAGATACGCAGTATTTT. It is translated as CASSPLAGGPTADTQYF. Drawing the rest from reference TRBV7-6 and TRBJ2-3, the complete variable domain is GAGVSQSPRYKVTKRGQDVALRCDPISGHVSLYWYRQALGQGPEFLTYFNYEAQQDKSGLPNDRFSAERPEGSISTLTIQRTEQRDSAMYRCASSPLAGGPTADTQYFGPGTRLTVL.

This chain connects TRBV5-1 to TRBJ2-5; D might be TRBD2 (5 bases). The V gene's germline CDR1 is SGHRS and CDR2 YFSETQ. The CDR3 is 16 amino acids. Trimming removed 0 bases from V and 0 bases from J, with 12 bases in between. CDR3 bases: TGCGCCAGCAGCTTGGTAATTCTAGCTAACCAAGAGACCCAGTACTTC. Encoded protein: CASSLVILANQETQYF.

The chain is built from TRBV2 and TRBJ2-3; D not certain. Germline assignment: CDR1 SNHLY and CDR2 FYNNEI. The CDR3 is 11 residues long. Trimming took off 6 bases at V and 4 bases at J, with 5 bases between the two ends. The CDR3 protein is CASSRSDTQYF. The CDR3 bases are TGTGCCAGCAGCAGGTCAGATACGCAGTATTTT.

This chain uses TRBV19 with TRBJ1-2, with D perhaps matching TRBD1 (5 bases). Germline assignment: CDR1 LNHDA and CDR2 SQIVND (reference sequence). Trimming shortened V by 6 bases and J by 3 bases, and 11 bases separated the two germline ends. The CDR3 consists of 13 residues. In DNA form, the CDR3 reads TGTGCCAGTAGCCCAGGGTATTACTATGGCTACACCTTC. Its translation: CASSPGYYYGYTF.

The chain has TRBV5-6 and TRBJ1-1; D not certain. Germline CDR1 reads SGHDT; CDR2 reads YYEEEE. Trimming pared 5 bases from V and 4 bases from J, leaving 15 bases between. The CDR3 loop spans 14 amino acids. The CDR3 is CASRIAVRSTEAFF. The CDR3 DNA sequence: TGTGCCAGCAGGATCGCGGTAAGATCCACTGAAGCTTTCTTT.

The chain joins TRBV19 to TRBJ1-5, with TRBD1 identical over 9 bases. The V segment lost 5 bases and the J segment 6 bases; nucleotides outside the gene matches: 5. The CDR3 sequence is 14 residues long. Germline assignment: CDR1 LNHDA and CDR2 SQIVND (reference sequence). The chain's CDR3 is CASSFQQGAQPQHF. CDR3 nucleotide sequence: TGTGCCAGTAGTTTCCAACAGGGGGCTCAGCCCCAGCATTTT.

This chain links TRBV19 with TRBJ2-7, with a weak D call TRBD2 (6 bases). Germline V gene lookup returns CDR1 LNHDA and CDR2 SQIVND (reference sequence). Trimming took 1 base from V and 0 from J, leaving 10 bases between them. The CDR3 consists of 15 residues. The CDR3 DNA reads as TGTGCCAGTAGTATAGGCCTAGCGAGCTCCTACGAGCAGTACTTC. Translating gives CASSIGLASSYEQYF.

The chain is built from TRBV19 and TRBJ1-2; TRBD1 aligns across 7 bases. The CDR3 is 15 residues long. Germline values: CDR1 LNHDA, CDR2 SQIVND (reference sequence). Germline trimming cut 3 bases from V and 11 bases from J; bases unmatched to any gene: 15. The CDR3 sequence is CASSIVGQTGAQYTF. CDR3 sequence (DNA): TGTGCCAGTAGTATTGTGGGACAGACCGGGGCTCAATACACCTTC.

The chain is built from TRBV28 and TRBJ1-2, with 12 bases matching TRBD1. Per germline, CDR1 MDHEN and CDR2 SYDVKM. The J segment lost 6 bases and the V segment lost 4 bases, leaving 12 bases of the junction unmatched. The CDR3 has 17 amino acids. The CDR3: CASSSSPRDRGRHGYTF. Here the CDR3 DNA reads TGTGCCAGCAGTTCTTCCCCCCGGGACAGGGGGCGGCATGGCTACACCTTC.

In this sample, this clone turned up once. The chain uses TRBV11-2 and TRBJ2-1; 9 positions agree with TRBD1. The CDR3 loop spans 14 amino acids. V lost 5 bases and J lost 10; bases outside the gene matches: 9. Germline CDR1 is SGHAT and CDR2 is FQNNGV. The CDR3 sequence: CASSPRDRVYEQFF. The CDR3 DNA follows: TGTGCCAGCAGCCCACGGGACAGGGTATACGAGCAGTTCTTC.

The V and J genes are TRBV19 and TRBJ2-2; possible D gene TRBD2, 7 bases. The ends were cut back, 0 bases at V and 5 bases at J, with 25 bases in the middle. CDR1 is LNHDA and CDR2 is SQIVND in the germline V gene (reference sequence). The CDR3 totals 20 residues. This CDR3 reads CASSIDFRVRGRGSTGELFF. CDR3 bases: TGTGCCAGTAGTATAGATTTTAGAGTAAGGGGGAGGGGGAGTACCGGGGAGCTGTTTTTT. The complete variable domain, with remaining parts taken from reference TRBV19 and TRBJ2-2, reads DGGITQSPKYLFRKEGQNVTLSCEQNLNHDAMYWYRQDPGQGLRLIYYSQIVNDFQKGDIAEGYSVSREKKESFPLTVTSAQKNPTAFYLCASSIDFRVRGRGSTGELFFGEGSRLTVL.

The V gene is TRBV5-1, the J gene TRBJ2-7, with 9 bases matching TRBD1. The V segment lost 2 bases and the J segment 2 bases; nucleotides outside the gene matches: 2. The CDR3 loop spans 14 amino acids. The germline V gene has CDR1 SGHRS and CDR2 YFSETQ. The CDR3: CASSFGDRAYEQYF. CDR3 DNA sequence: TGCGCCAGCAGCTTCGGGGACAGGGCCTACGAGCAGTACTTC.

This CDR3 reads CASSLGGVSSGANVLTF. The CDR3 DNA reads as TGCGCCAGCAGCTTGGGGGGCGTTAGCTCTGGGGCCAACGTCCTGACTTTC. V gene TRBV5-1 combines with J gene TRBJ2-6; D is possibly TRBD1 (5 bases). Trimming took off 0 bases at V and 0 bases at J, with 10 bases between the two ends. CDR3 length equals 17 residues. The V gene's germline CDR1 is SGHRS and CDR2 YFSETQ.

This chain connects TRBV6-4 to TRBJ2-5; 8 bases align to TRBD1. The CDR3 has 15 residues. The J segment lost 1 base and the V segment lost 3 bases, leaving 4 bases of the junction unmatched. Germline CDR1 is MRHNA and CDR2 is SNTAGT. The CDR3 sequence: CASSETGDPQETQYF. The CDR3 DNA follows: TGTGCCAGCAGTGAGACAGGGGACCCCCAAGAGACCCAGTACTTC.

This chain links TRBV19 with TRBJ2-3, with 7 bases that match TRBD1. The CDR3 runs 15 residues. V was pared by 6 bases and J by 2 bases, with 8 bases of the junction left unmatched. Germline V gene lookup returns CDR1 LNHDA and CDR2 SQIVND (reference sequence). CDR3 DNA: TGTGCCAGTAGGGACCGAGGACAGGACACAGATACGCAGTATTTT. Translation gives CASRDRGQDTDTQYF.

This chain connects TRBV6-6 to TRBJ1-2, with 7 bases that match TRBD1. V lost 6 bases, J lost 13 bases, and 11 bases stayed unmatched. CDR3 length equals 12 residues. Germline CDR1 reads MNHNY; CDR2 reads SVGAGI (reference sequence). The CDR3 loop reads CASRNRGQVTTF. In DNA, the CDR3 is TGTGCCAGCAGAAACCGCGGACAGGTTACCACCTTC.